Following are 15 T cell receptor beta chains from one sample sequenced in a study of cytotoxic CD8 clonotypes in ibrutinib-treated CLL (dated by TCRdb to the early 2020s). The library relied on the immunoSEQ multiplex PCR assay. Here the immuneACCESS table is served through TCRdb, limited to in-frame sequences with V and J called. Missing clones are a known gap in these copies; in checked studies unresolved V genes cover under half, and the rest lacks a known reason. This sample has roughly 58,000 clones in its table, and roughly 54% of those were observed once. Roughly a quarter of the sample lies in the top ten. The meaning of the sample's time point label: progressive disease on ibrutinib. This specimen consisted of PBMCs, obtained at disease progression, from a patient treated with ibrutinib. The origin of the receptors is a human donor with chronic lymphocytic leukemia.

This clone was seen a handful of times. V is TRBV2 and J is TRBJ1-4, with D unclear. From germline, CDR1 is SNHLY and CDR2 FYNNEI. Between the trimmed V and J ends, which lost 2 bases and 0 bases, there was a span of 7 bases. The CDR3 is made up of 15 amino acids. The CDR3 region is CASSEIGTTNEKLFF. The CDR3 bases are TGTGCCAGCAGTGAAATAGGGACAACTAATGAAAAACTGTTTTTT.

The chain couples TRBV4-2 to TRBJ1-4, with D maybe TRBD1 (5 bases). Per germline, CDR1 LGHNA and CDR2 YNFKEQ. The length of the CDR3 is 15 residues. V gave up 0 bases and J gave up 6 bases, with 11 bases separating them. The CDR3 loop is CASSQELGDHEKLFF. CDR3 nucleotide sequence: TGTGCCAGCAGCCAAGAACTAGGGGACCATGAAAAACTGTTTTTT.

The chain is built from TRBV9 and TRBJ2-7; 8 bases fit TRBD1. CDR1 SGDLS and CDR2 YYNGEE come from the germline V gene. This CDR3 is built from 15 residues. Trimming took 3 bases from V and 5 from J; bases not matched to a gene: 10. CDR3 in DNA: TGTGCCAGCAGCGCAATCGGGACAGGATACCACGAGCAGTACTTC. Amino acid sequence: CASSAIGTGYHEQYF.

In its sample, this clone was seen once. The chain carries TRBV7-2 and TRBJ2-5; possible D gene TRBD1, 6 bases. The V end lost 5 bases, the J end lost 2 bases, and 18 bases lay between the germline ends. Germline V gives CDR1 SGHTA, CDR2 FQGNSA. CDR3 length: 16 amino acids. The CDR3 nucleotides read TGTGCCAGCAGCCGAACCGGGACAATCCCTCAAGAGACCCAGTACTTC. As protein: CASSRTGTIPQETQYF.

J is TRBJ1-2 and V is TRBV6-5; D is uncertain. The CDR3 is 12 residues long. Germline CDR1 and CDR2: MNHEY and SVGAGI. Trimming took 4 bases from V and 5 from J, leaving 8 bases between them. The CDR3 here is CASSSVSYGYTF. The CDR3 nucleotides read TGTGCCAGCAGTTCCGTCAGTTATGGCTACACCTTC.

This clone was picked up a small number of times. This sequence joins TRBV5-1 and TRBJ2-2, with 8 bases matching TRBD1. Germline V CDR1 and CDR2: SGHRS, YFSETQ. Trimming cost V 4 bases and J 5 bases; bases outside gene matches: 7. This CDR3 has 15 amino acids. The CDR3 reads CASSLQGARTGELFF. In DNA form, the CDR3 reads TGCGCCAGCAGCCTCCAGGGGGCTAGGACCGGGGAGCTGTTTTTT.

The J gene is TRBJ2-2, the V gene TRBV5-1; TRBD2 matches at 9 bases. Germline-derived CDR1 and CDR2 are SGHRS and YFSETQ. V shed 2 bases, J shed 6 bases, and the junction held 5 bases outside the gene matches. This CDR3 is 15 amino acids long. The CDR3 sequence: CASSFVAGAAGELFF. The CDR3, as DNA: TGCGCCAGCAGCTTTGTAGCGGGAGCAGCCGGGGAGCTGTTTTTT.

This rearrangement joins TRBV5-1 to TRBJ1-1; D not resolved. CDR3 length equals 15 residues. V lost 3 bases, J lost 1 base, and 13 bases lay in between. The V gene's germline CDR1 is SGHRS and CDR2 YFSETQ. In DNA, the CDR3 is TGCGCCAGCAGCTCGGGGTCCCCGGGGAACACTGAAGCTTTCTTT. This gives the protein CASSSGSPGNTEAFF. Looking up the rest from reference TRBV5-1 and TRBJ1-1 gives the full variable domain: KAGVTQTPRYLIKTRGQQVTLSCSPISGHRSVSWYQQTPGQGLQFLFEYFSETQRNKGNFPGRFSGRQFSNSRSEMNVSTLELGDSALYLCASSSGSPGNTEAFFGQGTRLTVV.

The chain links TRBV9 to TRBJ1-2; no clear D gene. The CDR3 totals 13 residues. The germline CDR1 and CDR2 sequences are SGDLS and YYNGEE. V shed 0 bases and J shed 5 bases, with 8 bases lying between them. CDR3 coding DNA: TGTGCCAGCAGCGTAGAGGGAGGGTATGGCTACACCTTC. Translating it yields CASSVEGGYGYTF.

The genes are TRBV14 and TRBJ2-5, with 8 bases identical to TRBD1. The trim removed 0 bases at V and 5 bases at J, leaving 8 bases unmatched. From germline, CDR1 is SGHDN and CDR2 FVKESK. The CDR3 is made up of 16 amino acids. Here the CDR3 reads CASSQDGDRFVETQYF. The CDR3 DNA reads TGTGCCAGCAGCCAAGATGGGGACAGGTTCGTCGAGACCCAGTACTTC.

The gene calls are TRBV6-5 and TRBJ2-5, with TRBD1 as a possible D gene (8 bases). Deletions cut 6 bases from V and 6 bases from J, with 20 bases between. The CDR3 runs 15 residues. Germline assignment: CDR1 MNHEY and CDR2 SVGAGI. The CDR3 DNA is TGTGCCAGCAGCCTACCGGACAGGGAGGGAAAGACCCAGTACTTC. It is translated as CASSLPDREGKTQYF.

This clone was detected ten times or more. CDR3 sequence: CASAETSGRSEQYF. In DNA, the CDR3 is TGTGCCAGCGCGGAGACTAGCGGGAGAAGCGAGCAGTACTTC. J is TRBJ2-7 and V is TRBV2, with 12 bases that match TRBD2. This CDR3 contains 14 residues. Germline V gives CDR1 SNHLY, CDR2 FYNNEI. Trimming removed 8 bases from V and 6 bases from J; junction bases left unmatched: 8.

V and J are TRBV6-5 and TRBJ1-3, with 8 bases that match TRBD1. V was pared by 6 bases and J by 7 bases, with 8 bases of the junction left unmatched. Per germline, CDR1 MNHEY and CDR2 SVGAGI. The CDR3 consists of 14 residues. CDR3 bases: TGTGCCAGCAGCCGAGGACAGGGTGTCAACACCATATATTTT. Protein product: CASSRGQGVNTIYF.

The genes are TRBV21-1 and TRBJ1-1. TRBV21-1 is a pseudogene. The CDR3 totals 16 residues. The DNA of the CDR3 is TGTGCCAGCAGCAAAGCAGAGGACTACCTAAACACTGAAGCTTTCTTT. Encoded protein: CASSKAEDYLNTEAFF.

The chain combines TRBV5-6 with TRBJ2-1; tentatively, D is TRBD1 (6 bases). Germline V gene lookup returns CDR1 SGHDT and CDR2 YYEEEE. V dropped 0 bases and J dropped 5 bases, with 12 bases sitting between them. The CDR3 covers 15 residues. The CDR3 region has the DNA TGTGCCAGCAGCTTGGTGGGTACAGGGAACAATGAGCAGTTCTTC. Translation gives CASSLVGTGNNEQFF.